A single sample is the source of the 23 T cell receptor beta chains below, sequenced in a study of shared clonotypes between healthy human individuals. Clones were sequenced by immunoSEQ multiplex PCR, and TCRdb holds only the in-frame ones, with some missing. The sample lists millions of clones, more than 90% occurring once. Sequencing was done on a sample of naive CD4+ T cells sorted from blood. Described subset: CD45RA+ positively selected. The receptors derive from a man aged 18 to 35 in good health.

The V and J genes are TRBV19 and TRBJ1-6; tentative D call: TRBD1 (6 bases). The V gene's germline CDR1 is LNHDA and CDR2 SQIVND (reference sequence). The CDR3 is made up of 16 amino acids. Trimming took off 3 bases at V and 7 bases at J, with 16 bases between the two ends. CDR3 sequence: CASSIGGRGFNSPLHF. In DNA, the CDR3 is TGTGCCAGTAGTATTGGGGGCCGCGGTTTCAATTCACCCCTCCACTTT.

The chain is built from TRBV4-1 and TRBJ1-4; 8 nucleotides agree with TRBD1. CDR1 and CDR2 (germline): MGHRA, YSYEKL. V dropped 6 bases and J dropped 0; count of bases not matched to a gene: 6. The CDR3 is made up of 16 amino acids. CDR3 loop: CASRPTGASTNEKLFF. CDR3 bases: TGCGCCAGCAGGCCGACAGGGGCTTCAACTAATGAAAAACTGTTTTTT.

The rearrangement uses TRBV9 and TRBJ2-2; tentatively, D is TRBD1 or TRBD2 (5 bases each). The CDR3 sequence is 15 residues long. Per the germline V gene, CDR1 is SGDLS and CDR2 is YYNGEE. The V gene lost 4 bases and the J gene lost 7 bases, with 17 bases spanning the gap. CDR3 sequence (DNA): TGTGCCAGCAGCCCCACCGGGACCCTAGGCGGGGAGCTGTTTTTT. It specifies CASSPTGTLGGELFF.

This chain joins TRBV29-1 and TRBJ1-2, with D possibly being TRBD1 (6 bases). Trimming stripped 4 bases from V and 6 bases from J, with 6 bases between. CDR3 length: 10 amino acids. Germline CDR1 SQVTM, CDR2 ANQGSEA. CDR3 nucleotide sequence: TGCAGCGTTGCAGGGGATGGCTACACCTTC. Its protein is CSVAGDGYTF.

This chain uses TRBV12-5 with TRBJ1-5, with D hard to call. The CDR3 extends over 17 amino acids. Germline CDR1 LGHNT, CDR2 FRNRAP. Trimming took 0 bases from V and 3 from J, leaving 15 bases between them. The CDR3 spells CASGLVVVEGSNQPQHF. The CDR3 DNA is TGTGCTAGTGGTTTGGTAGTGGTCGAGGGTTCCAATCAGCCCCAGCATTTT.

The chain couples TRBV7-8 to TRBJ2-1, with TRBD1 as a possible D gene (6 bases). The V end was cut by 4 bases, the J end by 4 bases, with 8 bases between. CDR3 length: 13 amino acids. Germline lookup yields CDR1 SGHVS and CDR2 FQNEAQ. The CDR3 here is CASSSQGYNEQFF. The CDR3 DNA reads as TGTGCCAGCAGCTCACAGGGATACAATGAGCAGTTCTTC. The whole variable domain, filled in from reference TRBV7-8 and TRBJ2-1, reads GAGVSQSPRYKVAKRGQDVALRCDPISGHVSLFWYQQALGQGPEFLTYFQNEAQLDKSGLPSDRFFAERPEGSVSTLKIQRTQQEDSAVYLCASSSQGYNEQFFGPGTRLTVL.

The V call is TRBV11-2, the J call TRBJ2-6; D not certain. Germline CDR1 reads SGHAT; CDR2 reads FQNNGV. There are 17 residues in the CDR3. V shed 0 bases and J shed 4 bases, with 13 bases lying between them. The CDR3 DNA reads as TGTGCCAGCAGCTTAGAGTGGGAAATCCCCGGGGCCAACGTCCTGACTTTC. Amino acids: CASSLEWEIPGANVLTF.

CDR3 sequence reads: CASSQDTVLWFTGELFF. The CDR3 DNA is TGCGCCAGCAGCCAAGATACGGTCCTCTGGTTCACCGGGGAGCTGTTTTTT. The gene calls are TRBV4-3 and TRBJ2-2; D unresolved. The germline V and J ends were trimmed by 0 bases and 4 bases, with 15 bases remaining between them. Per germline, CDR1 LGHNA and CDR2 YSLEER. This CDR3 region has 17 residues.

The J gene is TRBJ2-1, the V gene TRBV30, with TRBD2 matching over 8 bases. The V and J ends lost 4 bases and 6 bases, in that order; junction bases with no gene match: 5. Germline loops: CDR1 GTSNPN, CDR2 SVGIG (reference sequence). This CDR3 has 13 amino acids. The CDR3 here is CAWTPLAGNEQFF. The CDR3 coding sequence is TGTGCCTGGACCCCGCTAGCGGGCAATGAGCAGTTCTTC.

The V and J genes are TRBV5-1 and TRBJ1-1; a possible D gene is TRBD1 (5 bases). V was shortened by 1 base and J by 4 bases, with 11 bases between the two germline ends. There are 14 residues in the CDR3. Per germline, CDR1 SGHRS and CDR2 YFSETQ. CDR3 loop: CASSLSDRSTEAFF. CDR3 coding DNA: TGCGCCAGCAGCTTGTCCGACAGAAGCACTGAAGCTTTCTTT.

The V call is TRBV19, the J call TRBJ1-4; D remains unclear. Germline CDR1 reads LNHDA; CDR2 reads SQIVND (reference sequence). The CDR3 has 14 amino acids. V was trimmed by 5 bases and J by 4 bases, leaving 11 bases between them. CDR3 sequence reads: CASSSAGNNEKLFF. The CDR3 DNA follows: TGTGCCAGTAGTTCGGCGGGGAATAATGAAAAACTGTTTTTT.

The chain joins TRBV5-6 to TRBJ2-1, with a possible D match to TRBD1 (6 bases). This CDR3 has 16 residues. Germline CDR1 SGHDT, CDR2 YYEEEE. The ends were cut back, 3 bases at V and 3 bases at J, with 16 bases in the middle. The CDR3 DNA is TGTGCCAGCAGCTCCCCGACGGGACACCTCTACAATGAGCAGTTCTTC. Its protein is CASSSPTGHLYNEQFF.

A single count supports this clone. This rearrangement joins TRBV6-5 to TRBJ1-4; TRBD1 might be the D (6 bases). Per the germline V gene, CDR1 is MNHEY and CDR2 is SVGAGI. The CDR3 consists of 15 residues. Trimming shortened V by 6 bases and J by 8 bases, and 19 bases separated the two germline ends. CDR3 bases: TGTGCCAGCAGACCTAGACAGGACCAATGGGAAAAACTGTTTTTT. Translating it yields CASRPRQDQWEKLFF.

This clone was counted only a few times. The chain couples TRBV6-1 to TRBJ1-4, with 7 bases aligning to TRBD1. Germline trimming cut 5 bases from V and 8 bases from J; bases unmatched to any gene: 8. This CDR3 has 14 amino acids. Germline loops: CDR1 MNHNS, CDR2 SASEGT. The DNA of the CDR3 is TGTGCCAGCAGTCTAGGACAGGCTGGGGAAAAACTGTTTTTT. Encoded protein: CASSLGQAGEKLFF.

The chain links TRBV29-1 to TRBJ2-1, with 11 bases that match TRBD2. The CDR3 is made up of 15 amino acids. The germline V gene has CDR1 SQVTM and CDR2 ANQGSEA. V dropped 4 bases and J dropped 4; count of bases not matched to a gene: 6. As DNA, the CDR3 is TGCAGCGTTGCTCCGGGACTAGCGGCTTACAATGAGCAGTTCTTC. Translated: CSVAPGLAAYNEQFF.

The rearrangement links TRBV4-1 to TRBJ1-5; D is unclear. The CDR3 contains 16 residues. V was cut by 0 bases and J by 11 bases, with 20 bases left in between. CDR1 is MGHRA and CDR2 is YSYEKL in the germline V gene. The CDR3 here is CASSQDGYPPIRTQHF. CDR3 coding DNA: TGCGCCAGCAGCCAAGATGGGTACCCCCCCATACGCACCCAGCATTTT.

The chain's CDR3 is CASSGRQGISEKLFF. The CDR3 DNA reads as TGTGCCAGCAGTGGTAGACAGGGTATTAGTGAAAAACTGTTTTTT. The chain combines TRBV6-1 with TRBJ1-4; 7 bases align to TRBD1. Looked up from germline, CDR1 is MNHNS and CDR2 is SASEGT. J gave up 7 bases and V 4 bases, and 9 bases lay outside the gene matches. This CDR3 is built from 15 residues.

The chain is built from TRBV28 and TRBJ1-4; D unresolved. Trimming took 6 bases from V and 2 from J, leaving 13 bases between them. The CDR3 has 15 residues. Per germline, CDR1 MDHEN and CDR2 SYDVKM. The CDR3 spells CASRFPTGTNEKLFF. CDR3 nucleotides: TGTGCCAGCAGGTTTCCCACGGGCACTAATGAAAAACTGTTTTTT. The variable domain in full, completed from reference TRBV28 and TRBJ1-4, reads DVKVTQSSRYLVKRTGEKVFLECVQDMDHENMFWYRQDPGLGLRLIYFSYDVKMKEKGDIPEGYSVSREKKERFSLILESASTNQTSMYLCASRFPTGTNEKLFFGSGTQLSVL.

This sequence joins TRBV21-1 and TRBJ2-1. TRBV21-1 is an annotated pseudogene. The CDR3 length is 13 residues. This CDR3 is CASSKVPYNEQFF. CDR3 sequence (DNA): TGTGCCAGCAGCAAAGTCCCCTACAATGAGCAGTTCTTC.

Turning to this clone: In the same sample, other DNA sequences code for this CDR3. In DNA form, the CDR3 reads TGTGCCAGCTCCACCGGGACGGTAGCCAAAAACATTCAGTACTTC. It encodes CASSTGTVAKNIQYF. The gene calls are TRBV18 and TRBJ2-4; D may match TRBD1 or TRBD2 (5 bases each). Trimming left V 6 bases short and J 0 bases short, with 12 bases between. The germline gives CDR1 KGHSH, CDR2 LQKENI. The CDR3 spans 15 residues.

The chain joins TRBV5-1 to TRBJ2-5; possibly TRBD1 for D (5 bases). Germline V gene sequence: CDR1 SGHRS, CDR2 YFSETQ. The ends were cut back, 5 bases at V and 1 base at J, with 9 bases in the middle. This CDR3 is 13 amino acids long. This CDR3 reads CASRRQFQETQYF. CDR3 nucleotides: TGCGCCAGCAGGCGACAGTTCCAAGAGACCCAGTACTTC.

The CDR3 DNA is TGTGCCAGCAGCTTAACGGACAGGGCGGGCGAGCAGTACTTC. Translated, it gives CASSLTDRAGEQYF. This rearrangement joins TRBV5-8 to TRBJ2-7, with 8 positions matching TRBD1. V dropped 2 bases and J dropped 6; count of bases not matched to a gene: 7. The germline CDR1 and CDR2 sequences are SGHTS and YDEGEE. The CDR3 runs to 14 residues.

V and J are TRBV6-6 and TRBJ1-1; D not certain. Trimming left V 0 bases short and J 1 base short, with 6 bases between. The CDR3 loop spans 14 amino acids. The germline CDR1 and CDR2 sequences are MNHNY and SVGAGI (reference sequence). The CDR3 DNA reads TGTGCCAGCAGTTACTCGAAAGGGAACACTGAAGCTTTCTTT. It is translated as CASSYSKGNTEAFF.